Listed here are 20 T cell receptor beta chains from one sample, sequenced in a study of blood T cell repertoires in COVID-19 (dated by TCRdb to between 2020 and 2021). The method behind the library was the immunoSEQ multiplex PCR assay. Here the immuneACCESS table is served through TCRdb, limited to in-frame sequences with V and J called. Missing clones are a known gap in these copies; in checked studies unresolved V genes cover under half, and the rest lacks a known reason. This sample is represented by 250,000 to 300,000 clones; about four fifths of them were singletons. Roughly 5.3% of the sample rests with the top ten. The sample comprised PBMCs or T cells enriched from blood (not recorded which). Every receptor here comes from a man between 40 and 49 years old who had been exposed to COVID-19.

This chain connects TRBV7-8 to TRBJ2-7; D is unresolved. The CDR3 runs 13 residues. V was shortened by 2 bases and J by 2 bases, with 7 bases between the two germline ends. Looked up from germline, CDR1 is SGHVS and CDR2 is FQNEAQ. CDR3 loop: CASSLTETYEQYF. The CDR3 nucleotides read TGTGCCAGCAGCTTAACAGAAACCTACGAGCAGTACTTC.

The V gene is TRBV11-2, the J gene TRBJ2-3; 11 bases align to TRBD2. Germline V CDR1 and CDR2: SGHAT, FQNNGV. CDR3 length: 16 amino acids. With V trimmed by 5 bases and J by 2 bases, 6 bases remained unmatched. CDR3 nucleotides: TGTGCCAGCAGCCTCCGACTAGCGGGACACACAGATACGCAGTATTTT. It specifies CASSLRLAGHTDTQYF.

The CDR3 nucleotides are TGTGCCAGTAGTATTTTATCCGGCTACACCTTC. Translating it yields CASSILSGYTF. The V gene is TRBV19, the J gene TRBJ1-2; no clear D. This CDR3 comprises 11 residues. Germline V gene data show CDR1 as LNHDA and CDR2 as SQIVND (reference sequence). The V and J ends lost 3 bases and 8 bases respectively, with 7 bases between them.

This chain links TRBV24-1 with TRBJ2-1, with 7 bases aligning to TRBD1. Germline CDR1 is KGHDR and CDR2 is SFDVKD. V was pared by 3 bases and J by 5 bases, with 6 bases of the junction left unmatched. This CDR3 is 15 amino acids long. CDR3 sequence reads: CATSDPGQVNNEQFF. DNA of the CDR3: TGTGCCACCAGTGATCCCGGACAGGTTAACAATGAGCAGTTCTTC.

This chain connects TRBV18 to TRBJ2-7; 9 bases match TRBD2. Germline V gives CDR1 KGHSH, CDR2 LQKENI. Trimming at V came to 4 bases and at J to 1 base, leaving 5 bases not matched to a gene. This CDR3 contains 15 residues. The CDR3 region is CASSRGGRGSYEQYF. CDR3 DNA sequence: TGTGCCAGCTCACGGGGCGGGAGGGGTTCCTACGAGCAGTACTTC. The entire variable domain, with the rest obtained from reference TRBV18 and TRBJ2-7, is as follows: NAGVMQNPRHLVRRRGQEARLRCSPMKGHSHVYWYRQLPEEGLKFMVYLQKENIIDESGMPKERFSAEFPKEGPSILRIQQVVRGDSAAYFCASSRGGRGSYEQYFGPGTRLTVT.

V usage is TRBV7-9 and J usage is TRBJ1-3; D call uncertain. CDR1 and CDR2 from the germline V gene are SEHNR and FQNEAQ (reference sequence). Trimming shortened V by 2 bases and J by 5 bases, and 16 bases separated the two germline ends. The CDR3 contains 16 residues. CDR3 sequence reads: CASSLNQLPPRNTIYF. The CDR3, as DNA: TGTGCCAGCAGCTTAAACCAACTACCCCCCAGAAACACCATATATTTT.

CDR3 region: CASKDPRSPNQPQHF. In DNA form, the CDR3 reads TGTGCCAGCAAAGACCCGAGGTCACCGAATCAGCCCCAGCATTTT. The V and J genes are TRBV2 and TRBJ1-5, with D unresolved. V shed 7 bases and J shed 4 bases, with 17 bases lying between them. CDR3 length: 15 residues. Germline-derived CDR1 and CDR2 are SNHLY and FYNNEI.

The V and J genes are TRBV28 and TRBJ2-1; 9 bases are a match to TRBD1. This CDR3 is 15 amino acids long. Germline CDR1 reads MDHEN; CDR2 reads SYDVKM. Unmatched junction bases numbered 6, after V lost 6 bases and J lost 3 bases. DNA for the CDR3: TGTGCCAGCAGAGCACAGGGGGCCTTCTACAATGAGCAGTTCTTC. This encodes CASRAQGAFYNEQFF.

The genes are TRBV5-1 and TRBJ2-3; the match to TRBD1 covers 7 bases. In germline, CDR1 is SGHRS, CDR2 YFSETQ. V lost 4 bases, J lost 5 bases, and 10 bases stayed unmatched. CDR3 length equals 15 residues. The CDR3: CASSQGEAGGDTQYF. CDR3 bases: TGCGCCAGCAGCCAGGGCGAGGCAGGGGGAGATACGCAGTATTTT.

The chain links TRBV24-1 to TRBJ1-1; 9 bases map to TRBD1. Germline CDR1 KGHDR, CDR2 SFDVKD. Trimming cost V 9 bases and J 1 base; bases outside gene matches: 2. The CDR3 consists of 13 residues. The CDR3 is CATRQGGNTEAFF. The CDR3 region has the DNA TGTGCCACCCGACAGGGGGGGAACACTGAAGCTTTCTTT.

The genes are TRBV2 and TRBJ2-1; 8 nucleotides line up with TRBD1. This CDR3 is built from 12 residues. Looked up from germline, CDR1 is SNHLY and CDR2 is FYNNEI. Trimming at V came to 6 bases and at J to 15 bases, leaving 10 bases not matched to a gene. CDR3 bases: TGTGCCAGCAGGAAGGAGGACAGGGAAGGGTTCTTC. Amino acids: CASRKEDREGFF.

This chain links TRBV6-1 with TRBJ2-7; weak D call: TRBD2 (6 bases). This CDR3 has 14 amino acids. V lost 1 base to trimming and J lost 4 bases, with 11 bases between them. Germline loops: CDR1 MNHNS, CDR2 SASEGT. CDR3 bases: TGTGCCAGCAGTGAAGGACTAGGGGCTTACGAGCAGTACTTC. Protein product: CASSEGLGAYEQYF.

This clone has just a few counts. This rearrangement joins TRBV29-1 to TRBJ1-5, with D perhaps TRBD1 (5 bases). Trimming left V 8 bases short and J 4 bases short, with 15 bases between. The CDR3 totals 13 residues. In germline, CDR1 is SQVTM, CDR2 ANQGSEA. CDR3 in amino acids: CSSTTGVNQPQHF. CDR3 nucleotide sequence: TGCAGCTCCACGACGGGGGTAAATCAGCCCCAGCATTTT.

The rearrangement uses TRBV2 and TRBJ2-5, with D perhaps matching TRBD1 (6 bases). Germline V CDR1 and CDR2: SNHLY, FYNNEI. V dropped 6 bases and J dropped 3 bases, with 20 bases sitting between them. This CDR3 comprises 16 residues. CDR3 residues: CASRRLLQGREETQYF. In nucleotides, the CDR3 is TGTGCCAGCAGGCGGCTACTACAGGGAAGGGAAGAGACCCAGTACTTC.

The J gene is TRBJ2-1, the V gene TRBV24-1; 8 bases align to TRBD2. The V and J ends lost 3 bases and 7 bases, in that order; junction bases with no gene match: 16. Germline CDR1 and CDR2: KGHDR and SFDVKD. There are 18 residues in the CDR3. CDR3: CATSDAGAAGRVRNEQFF. The CDR3 DNA is TGTGCCACCAGTGATGCTGGGGCTGCCGGGAGGGTCAGGAATGAGCAGTTCTTC.

The CDR3 region is CASNQPGQGGQPQHF. The CDR3 coding sequence is TGTGCCAGTAATCAACCTGGACAGGGAGGGCAGCCCCAGCATTTT. The chain couples TRBV19 to TRBJ1-5, with 8 bases identical to TRBD1. Germline values: CDR1 LNHDA, CDR2 SQIVND (reference sequence). The CDR3 has 15 residues. The trim removed 7 bases at V and 7 bases at J, leaving 12 bases unmatched.

The rearrangement joins TRBV29-1 to TRBJ2-7; 11 bases are shared with TRBD2. Trimming at V came to 6 bases and at J to 4 bases, leaving 8 bases not matched to a gene. The CDR3 has 14 amino acids. Germline V lookup: CDR1 SQVTM, CDR2 ANQGSEA. DNA for the CDR3: TGCAGCGTCGCACCGGGACTAGCGGATTACGAGCAGTACTTC. As protein: CSVAPGLADYEQYF.

The chain couples TRBV12-3 or TRBV12-4 to TRBJ2-5; D not resolved. CDR3 length: 13 residues. V lost 4 bases and J lost 2, with 8 bases in between. CDR3 protein: CASSYRAQETQYF. The DNA for the CDR3 is TGTGCCAGCAGTTATAGAGCTCAAGAGACCCAGTACTTC.

This chain connects TRBV19 to TRBJ1-2, with 7 bases aligning to TRBD1. Per germline, CDR1 LNHDA and CDR2 SQIVND (reference sequence). J gave up 6 bases and V 5 bases, and 12 bases lay outside the gene matches. The CDR3 is 15 residues long. In DNA form, the CDR3 reads TGTGCCAGTAGTGTTAGACAGGGCTCGGGGCATGGCTACACCTTC. It codes for CASSVRQGSGHGYTF.

The rearrangement links TRBV7-9 to TRBJ2-1, with D maybe TRBD2 (5 bases). CDR1 SEHNR and CDR2 FQNEAQ come from the germline V gene (reference sequence). The CDR3 length is 14 residues. Trimming left V 8 bases short and J 0 bases short, with 11 bases between. Here the CDR3 reads CASLPRGSYNEQFF. For the CDR3, the DNA is TGTGCCAGCCTCCCCCGGGGCTCCTACAATGAGCAGTTCTTC.